The 9 T cell receptor beta chains reported below all come from one sample, sequenced in a study of T-cell reconstitution after alpha-beta-depleted transplantation in children. A TCRbeta library incorporating unique molecular identifiers was prepared. TCRdb reprocessed the PCR reads via MiXCR and lists one record per CDR3 protein. The table lists about 460,000 distinct CDR3 sequences, under 15% of them singletons. Material: PBMCs from the stem cell graft donor, obtained from the stem cell graft. The receptors originated from a human donor who donated a stem cell graft to a child with combined immunodeficiency.

The chain uses TRBV10-3 and TRBJ2-5; D gene uncertain. Trimming cost V 6 bases and J 1 base, with 15 bases left between them. The CDR3 spans 15 residues. Germline V CDR1 and CDR2: ENHRY, SYGVKD. CDR3 sequence reads: CAISQAGGFQETQYF. The CDR3 bases are TGTGCCATCAGCCAAGCCGGCGGATTCCAAGAGACCCAGTACTTC.

The chain is built from TRBV30 and TRBJ2-1; D remains unclear. V was clipped by 3 bases and J by 0 bases, with 18 bases between them. This CDR3 has 17 amino acids. Germline lookup yields CDR1 GTSNPN and CDR2 SVGIG (reference sequence). The CDR3 sequence is CAWSALGPLSSYNEQFF. In DNA, the CDR3 is TGTGCCTGGAGCGCCCTCGGGCCCCTCAGCTCCTACAATGAGCAGTTCTTC.

The chain is built from TRBV7-9 and TRBJ1-1, with unresolved D. The germline V gene has CDR1 SEHNR and CDR2 FQNEAQ (reference sequence). CDR3 length: 12 amino acids. Trimming left V 0 bases short and J 6 bases short, with 5 bases between. CDR3 DNA: TGTGCCAGCAGCTTAGCTGGCCCTGAAGCTTTCTTT. It specifies CASSLAGPEAFF.

This clonotype was detected ten times or more. V is TRBV6-5 and J is TRBJ2-5; 9 bases match TRBD2. The CDR3 has 16 residues. The germline V gene has CDR1 MNHEY and CDR2 SVGAGI. The V gene end was trimmed by 8 bases and the J gene end by 2 bases; junction bases not matched to a gene: 12. Written as DNA, the CDR3 is TGTGCCAGCGGTTGGGGGAGGCTAGCGGGGCAAGAGACCCAGTACTTC. Its translation: CASGWGRLAGQETQYF.

At least ten counts were recorded for this clonotype. The V gene is TRBV7-9, the J gene TRBJ2-5; TRBD1 aligns across 9 bases. The V gene end was trimmed by 5 bases and the J gene end by 5 bases; junction bases not matched to a gene: 9. Per germline, CDR1 SEHNR and CDR2 FQNEAQ (reference sequence). The CDR3 sequence is 15 residues long. The CDR3 here is CASSLGTGLGETQYF. CDR3 nucleotide sequence: TGTGCCAGCAGCCTTGGGACAGGGCTGGGGGAGACCCAGTACTTC.

This clonotype was seen ten or more times. The genes are TRBV4-2 and TRBJ2-1, with 8 bases lining up with TRBD1. CDR1 and CDR2 from the germline V gene are LGHNA and YNFKEQ. The CDR3 length is 15 residues. After removal of 0 bases from V and 8 bases from J, the junction contained 6 bases not matched to a gene. The CDR3, as DNA: TGTGCCAGCAGCCAAGAAGGACAGGGTGAGGATGAGCAGTTCTTC. Translation gives CASSQEGQGEDEQFF.

The chain employs TRBV30 and TRBJ2-5, with TRBD2 matching over 7 bases. The CDR3 has 13 residues. Germline loops: CDR1 GTSNPN, CDR2 SVGIG (reference sequence). Losses at the gene ends were 0 bases for V and 7 bases for J; bases not matched to a gene: 5. The CDR3 region is CAWSVEGRATQYF. Written as DNA, the CDR3 is TGTGCCTGGAGTGTTGAGGGGAGGGCGACCCAGTACTTC.

In its sample, this clonotype was seen a few times. This chain joins TRBV5-5 and TRBJ2-7; D is tentatively TRBD1 or TRBD2 (5 bases each). CDR1 is SGHKS and CDR2 is YYEKEE in the germline V gene (reference sequence). This CDR3 has 16 residues. Between the trimmed V and J ends, which lost 0 bases and 2 bases, there was a span of 15 bases. CDR3 DNA sequence: TGTGCCAGCAGCTTGGTGGGAGAGACAGCACCCTACGAGCAGTACTTC. Protein sequence: CASSLVGETAPYEQYF.

The table lists this clonotype with many counts. The rearrangement links TRBV7-2 to TRBJ2-5; perhaps TRBD1 as D (5 bases). Per germline, CDR1 SGHTA and CDR2 FQGNSA. The V end was cut by 2 bases, the J end by 4 bases, with 11 bases between. The CDR3 extends over 14 amino acids. The CDR3 DNA follows: TGTGCCAGCAGCTTAAGGGGATACGGAGAGACCCAGTACTTC. It codes for CASSLRGYGETQYF.